The source of this TCR beta chain is a study of blood T cell repertoires in COVID-19. The CDR3 consists of 13 residues. In germline, CDR1 is MNHEY, CDR2 SVGAGI. Between the trimmed V and J ends, which lost 6 bases and 4 bases, there was a span of 10 bases. The method was immunoSEQ multiplex PCR; TCRdb's version includes in-frame clones alone and lacks a portion of them. The sample includes 200,000 to 250,000 clones, 80% to 90% seen only once; the top ten take around 10%. The receptor was derived from a man aged 50 to 59 with COVID-19, enrolled during active disease. The chain employs TRBV6-5 and TRBJ1-5; a possible D gene is TRBD1 (6 bases). The source material was peripheral blood. Written as DNA, the CDR3 is TGTGCCAGCAGCATAGGACAGAATCAGCCCCAGCATTTT. It is translated as CASSIGQNQPQHF.